These 26 T cell receptor beta chains were all obtained from the same sample, sequenced in a study of shared clonotypes between healthy human individuals. Sequenced by immunoSEQ multiplex PCR; TCRdb stores in-frame clones only, minus some. Of approximately 99,000 clones listed, 68% are singletons. The sample taken for sequencing was memory CD8+ T cells sorted from blood. Subset in this sample: CD45RO+ cells pooled with CCR7-negative TemRA cells. The source of these receptors is a woman aged 30 to 39 in good health.

This clone has a count of ten or more. The chain recombines TRBV10-1 with TRBJ2-7; D may be TRBD2 (5 bases). Germline V gene lookup returns CDR1 WNHNN and CDR2 SYGVQD (reference sequence). The ends were cut back, 6 bases at V and 2 bases at J, with 11 bases in the middle. The CDR3 sequence is 13 residues long. CDR3 in DNA: TGCGCCAGCAGAGATGACGGGGCCTACGAGCAGTACTTC. Protein product: CASRDDGAYEQYF.

V is TRBV1 and J is TRBJ2-5; the DNA was not used to check the table's D call, TRBD1. The DNA end is more similar to TRBJ2-7, so the J call may be wrong. TRBV1 is a documented pseudogene. CDR3 length: 16 residues. The DNA of the CDR3 is TGCACCAGCAGCTTTATTGGGACAGGGGGAAACTACGAGCAGTACTTC. It specifies CTSSFIGTGGNYEQYF.

The table lists this clone with a few counts. The sample carries other DNA sequences with the same CDR3. The V call is TRBV19, the J call TRBJ2-1, with 12 bases identical to TRBD2. Germline CDR1 and CDR2: LNHDA and SQIVND (reference sequence). The CDR3 loop spans 15 amino acids. After removal of 5 bases from V and 7 bases from J, the junction contained 6 bases not matched to a gene. CDR3 loop: CASSLAGGPGNEQFF. The CDR3 DNA reads as TGTGCCAGTAGTCTAGCGGGAGGGCCCGGTAATGAGCAGTTCTTC.

The rearrangement uses TRBV5-1 and TRBJ2-7, with D perhaps TRBD2 (5 bases). V shed 1 base and J shed 3 bases, with 11 bases lying between them. CDR3 length: 14 amino acids. CDR1 is SGHRS and CDR2 is YFSETQ in the germline V gene. The CDR3 nucleotides are TGCGCCAGCAGCTTGACATACGGGGACTACGAGCAGTACTTC. This codes for CASSLTYGDYEQYF.

The chain has TRBV28 and TRBJ2-3; TRBD1 aligns across 9 bases. The germline CDR1 and CDR2 sequences are MDHEN and SYDVKM. The trim removed 5 bases at V and 1 base at J, leaving 13 bases unmatched. The CDR3 extends over 18 amino acids. In DNA, the CDR3 is TGTGCCAGCAGTACCGGGACAGGGTACCGGAGGCGCACAGATACGCAGTATTTT. Translation gives CASSTGTGYRRRTDTQYF.

The chain combines TRBV5-6 with TRBJ2-7; 8 nucleotides line up with TRBD2. The CDR3 has 15 residues. Germline lookup yields CDR1 SGHDT and CDR2 YYEEEE. V gave up 4 bases and J gave up 0 bases; unmatched junction bases: 6. CDR3 nucleotides: TGTGCCAGCAGCCCCTATAGCGGGGCCTCCTACGAGCAGTACTTC. Its protein is CASSPYSGASYEQYF.

This clone was seen a single time. This sequence joins TRBV29-1 and TRBJ2-5, with D perhaps TRBD1 or TRBD2 (6 bases each). The J call is doubtful: the DNA matches TRBJ2-7 better. CDR1 and CDR2 (germline): SQVTM, ANQGSEA. The length of the CDR3 is 14 residues. The DNA of the CDR3 is TGCAGCGTTGCGGAGGGGGTTTTTACCTACGAGCAGTACTTC. Encoded protein: CSVAEGVFTYEQYF.

The rearrangement links TRBV28 to TRBJ2-6, with D possibly TRBD1 on 5 matching bases. This CDR3 contains 17 residues. Germline CDR1 is MDHEN and CDR2 is SYDVKM. Trimming took off 6 bases at V and 0 bases at J, with 15 bases between the two ends. CDR3 sequence (DNA): TGTGCCAGCAGCTTCAGGGCGTACTACTCTGGGGCCAACGTCCTGACTTTC. This sequence encodes CASSFRAYYSGANVLTF. The full variable domain, its missing parts supplied by reference TRBV28 and TRBJ2-6, is DVKVTQSSRYLVKRTGEKVFLECVQDMDHENMFWYRQDPGLGLRLIYFSYDVKMKEKGDIPEGYSVSREKKERFSLILESASTNQTSMYLCASSFRAYYSGANVLTFGAGSRLTVL.

The chain links TRBV5-1 to TRBJ2-7, with 9 positions matching TRBD1. Germline CDR1 is SGHRS and CDR2 is YFSETQ. Trimming took 4 bases from V and 11 from J; bases not matched to a gene: 16. This CDR3 contains 15 residues. The CDR3 DNA follows: TGCGCCAGCAGCCATGGGGACAGGGACGCCCGTGGCGAGTACTTC. Its protein product is CASSHGDRDARGEYF.

The chain employs TRBV6-1 and TRBJ1-5; D remains ambiguous. The CDR3 has 15 amino acids. The V end was cut by 7 bases, the J end by 0 bases, with 13 bases between. The germline V gene has CDR1 MNHNS and CDR2 SASEGT. The CDR3 coding sequence is TGTGCCAGCAAGCTTTCCCCCATTAGCAATCAGCCCCAGCATTTT. It translates to CASKLSPISNQPQHF.

This chain links TRBV7-9 with TRBJ2-7; D possibly corresponds to TRBD1 (6 bases). The V and J ends lost 1 base and 7 bases respectively, with 20 bases between them. Per germline, CDR1 SEHNR and CDR2 FQNEAQ (reference sequence). This CDR3 has 16 amino acids. The CDR3 loop is CASSLGLGARKDEQYF. CDR3 coding DNA: TGTGCCAGCAGCTTAGGTTTGGGGGCCAGGAAGGATGAGCAGTACTTC.

The chain is built from TRBV28 and TRBJ1-5, with TRBD1 matching over 7 bases. Germline CDR1 and CDR2: MDHEN and SYDVKM. V dropped 4 bases and J dropped 6; count of bases not matched to a gene: 15. The CDR3 is 17 residues long. The CDR3 region is CASSSKPKRGRGQPQHF. Written as DNA, the CDR3 is TGTGCCAGCAGTTCGAAGCCGAAAAGGGGGCGAGGTCAGCCCCAGCATTTT.

This chain joins TRBV2 and TRBJ1-2, with D possibly matching TRBD1 (6 bases). V lost 10 bases to trimming and J lost 2 bases, with 14 bases between them. From germline, CDR1 is SNHLY and CDR2 FYNNEI. The CDR3 runs to 13 residues. The chain's CDR3 is CATTRGGNYGYTF. CDR3 nucleotides: TGTGCCACCACCCGAGGGGGAAACTATGGCTACACCTTC.

The gene calls are TRBV2 and TRBJ1-2, with D tentatively TRBD1 (5 bases). The CDR3 loop spans 14 amino acids. V lost 0 bases and J 8 bases, leaving 13 bases between the germline ends. CDR1 and CDR2 (germline): SNHLY, FYNNEI. The chain's CDR3 is CASSEAATRDGYTF. In nucleotides, the CDR3 is TGTGCCAGCAGTGAAGCGGCGACCCGGGACGGCTACACCTTC. The full variable domain, rest sourced from reference TRBV2 and TRBJ1-2, is EPEVTQTPSHQVTQMGQEVILRCVPISNHLYFYWYRQILGQKVEFLVSFYNNEISEKSEIFDDQFSVERPDGSNFTLKIRSTKLEDSAMYFCASSEAATRDGYTFGSGTRLTVV.

V and J are TRBV5-1 and TRBJ1-2, with TRBD1 identical over 11 bases. The CDR3 runs 16 residues. Germline CDR1 SGHRS, CDR2 YFSETQ. The ends lost 0 bases at V and 4 bases at J; junction bases unmatched: 5. The CDR3 nucleotides are TGCGCCAGCAGCTTGGACGGGACAGGGGGGTTCTATGGCTACACCTTC. Its translation is CASSLDGTGGFYGYTF.

This chain uses TRBV6-6 with TRBJ2-1; TRBD2 might be the D (5 bases). Germline V gives CDR1 MNHNY, CDR2 SVGAGI (reference sequence). V was shortened by 2 bases and J by 4 bases, with 6 bases between the two germline ends. This CDR3 has 13 amino acids. CDR3 sequence: CASSYPGYNEQFF. Here the CDR3 DNA reads TGTGCCAGCAGTTACCCGGGATACAATGAGCAGTTCTTC.

This chain links TRBV27 with TRBJ2-5; D may be TRBD2 (6 bases). V was shortened by 0 bases and J by 11 bases, with 22 bases between the two germline ends. CDR3 length: 16 residues. Germline loops: CDR1 MNHEY, CDR2 SMNVEV (reference sequence). The CDR3 here is CASSLSPGEVSWEQYF. Here the CDR3 DNA reads TGTGCCAGCAGTTTATCGCCGGGAGAGGTATCGTGGGAGCAGTACTTC.

The chain employs TRBV5-3 and TRBJ2-7; 10 nucleotides align to TRBD1. Being an ORF, TRBV5-3 has a function that is uncertain. The trim removed 0 bases at V and 0 bases at J, leaving 3 bases unmatched. CDR3 size: 16 residues. The CDR3 DNA follows: TGTGCCAGAAGCTTGGGTGGGACAGGGGACTCCTACGAGCAGTACTTC. Amino acid sequence: CARSLGGTGDSYEQYF.

The genes are TRBV25-1 and TRBJ1-3; D is uncertain. The ends were cut back, 8 bases at V and 0 bases at J, with 20 bases in the middle. The CDR3 is 17 amino acids. From germline, CDR1 is MGHDK and CDR2 SYGVNS. The CDR3 coding sequence is TGTGCCAGCTCGGAGGCCCCAGGACCTGACTCTGGAAACACCATATATTTT. Amino acid sequence: CASSEAPGPDSGNTIYF.

The chain employs TRBV7-8 and TRBJ1-2, with a weak D call TRBD1 (6 bases). The germline CDR1 and CDR2 sequences are SGHVS and FQNEAQ. Trimming removed 4 bases at V and 8 bases at J, with 14 bases between. The CDR3 length is 13 residues. The DNA of the CDR3 is TGTGCCAGCAGCTCGCAGGGGCCCGGGGGCTACACCTTC. Translation: CASSSQGPGGYTF.

The V call is TRBV7-9, the J call TRBJ2-2, with TRBD2 matching 8 bases. The germline V gene encodes CDR1 SEHNR and CDR2 FQNEAQ (reference sequence). The trim removed 5 bases at V and 0 bases at J, leaving 8 bases unmatched. The CDR3 is 17 residues long. In nucleotides, the CDR3 is TGTGCCAGCAGCACGCGCAGCGGGAGCGCGAACACCGGGGAGCTGTTTTTT. The encoded protein is CASSTRSGSANTGELFF.

The genes are TRBV10-3 and TRBJ2-6; either TRBD1 or TRBD2 may fit D (5 bases each). This CDR3 has 17 amino acids. The V gene lost 0 bases and the J gene lost 3 bases, with 12 bases spanning the gap. Germline CDR1 ENHRY, CDR2 SYGVKD. The CDR3 sequence is CAISESWGRDGANVLTF. The CDR3 nucleotides are TGTGCCATCAGTGAGTCTTGGGGACGGGATGGGGCCAACGTCCTGACTTTC.

This clone came up once. The V gene is TRBV19, the J gene TRBJ2-1; D might be TRBD2 (5 bases). Per germline, CDR1 LNHDA and CDR2 SQIVND (reference sequence). Deletions cut 9 bases from V and 2 bases from J, with 20 bases between. The CDR3 covers 16 residues. The CDR3 protein is CASSPDEGTAYNEQFF. Written as DNA, the CDR3 is TGTGCCAGCTCCCCTGATGAGGGAACCGCCTACAATGAGCAGTTCTTC.

This rearrangement joins TRBV5-1 to TRBJ1-5; D is possibly TRBD1 (6 bases). CDR1 and CDR2 (germline): SGHRS, YFSETQ. The CDR3 extends over 15 amino acids. V lost 3 bases to trimming and J lost 5 bases, with 15 bases between them. In DNA, the CDR3 is TGCGCCAGCAGCTGGACACAGGGCTATGATCAGCCCCAGCATTTT. Encoded protein: CASSWTQGYDQPQHF.

This sequence joins TRBV6-5 and TRBJ2-6; tentative D call: TRBD1 (6 bases). Trimming pared 7 bases from V and 0 bases from J, leaving 10 bases between. CDR1 MNHEY and CDR2 SVGAGI come from the germline V gene. The CDR3 runs 15 residues. CDR3 DNA sequence: TGTGCCAGCACCGAACAGGGCTCTGGGGCCAACGTCCTGACTTTC. This gives the protein CASTEQGSGANVLTF.

The J gene is TRBJ2-5, the V gene TRBV6-6, with 7 bases aligning to TRBD2. The CDR3 has 11 amino acids. Germline V gene lookup returns CDR1 MNHNY and CDR2 SVGAGI (reference sequence). The V gene end was trimmed by 8 bases and the J gene end by 4 bases; junction bases not matched to a gene: 1. Written as DNA, the CDR3 is TGTGCCAGCGGCGGGGGAGAGACCCAGTACTTC. This gives the protein CASGGGETQYF.